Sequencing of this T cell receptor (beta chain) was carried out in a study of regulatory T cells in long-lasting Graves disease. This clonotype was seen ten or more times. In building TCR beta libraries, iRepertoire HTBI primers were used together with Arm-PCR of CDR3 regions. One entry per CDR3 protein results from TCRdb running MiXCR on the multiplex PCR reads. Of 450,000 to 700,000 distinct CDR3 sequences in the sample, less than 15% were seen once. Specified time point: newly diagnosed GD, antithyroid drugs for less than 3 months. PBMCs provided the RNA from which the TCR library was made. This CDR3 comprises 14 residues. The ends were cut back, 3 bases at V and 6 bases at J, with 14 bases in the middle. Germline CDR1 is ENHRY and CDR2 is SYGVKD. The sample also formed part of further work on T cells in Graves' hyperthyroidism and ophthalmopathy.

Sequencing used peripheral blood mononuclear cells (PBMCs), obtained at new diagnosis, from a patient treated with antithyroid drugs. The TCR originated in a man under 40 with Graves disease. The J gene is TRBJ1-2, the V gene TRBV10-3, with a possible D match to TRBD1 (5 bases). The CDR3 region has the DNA TGTGCCATCAGTGAACGACAGCCCCAACATGGCTACACCTTC. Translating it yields CAISERQPQHGYTF.